These 26 T cell receptor beta chains came from one sample sequenced in a study of OX40 agonist ivuxolimab in advanced cancers. Measured with immunoSEQ multiplex PCR; TCRdb has only the in-frame clones, and not every one. The data show some 50,000 clones, less than 90% seen once. The sequencing used CD4+ or CD8+ T cells sorted from blood, collected in a trial of the OX40 agonist ivuxolimab. The source of these receptors is an adult with an advanced solid tumor such as melanoma, head and neck, liver or kidney cancer.

The genes are TRBV6-9 and TRBJ1-4; D gene uncertain. CDR3 size: 15 residues. Per germline, CDR1 MNHGY and CDR2 SVAAGI. V was trimmed by 6 bases and J by 5 bases, leaving 16 bases between them. The CDR3 protein is CASRPTTVGNEKLFF. For the CDR3, the DNA is TGTGCCAGCAGACCGACGACGGTCGGGAATGAAAAACTGTTTTTT.

The genes are TRBV23-1 and TRBJ2-3; 8 bases are shared with TRBD1. TRBV23-1 is recorded as an ORF, its role being uncertain. The CDR3 extends over 19 amino acids. V was clipped by 9 bases and J by 0 bases; unmatched bases: 20. CDR3 DNA sequence: TGCGCCAGGGGTACAAAGGGGGACAGGTGCCGCTTTAGCACAGATACGCAGTATTTT. This encodes CARGTKGDRCRFSTDTQYF.

The V gene is TRBV6-1, the J gene TRBJ2-7; D may be TRBD1 (6 bases). CDR1 MNHNS and CDR2 SASEGT come from the germline V gene. This CDR3 region has 11 residues. Trimming cost V 5 bases and J 4 bases, with 6 bases left between them. The CDR3 DNA reads TGTGCCAGCAGTACAGGGTACGAGCAGTACTTC. Its translation is CASSTGYEQYF.

The sample holds a few counts of this clone. V gene TRBV19 combines with J gene TRBJ2-5, with a possible D match to TRBD2 (6 bases). Per germline, CDR1 LNHDA and CDR2 SQIVND (reference sequence). The length of the CDR3 is 13 residues. V lost 5 bases and J 5 bases, leaving 12 bases between the germline ends. CDR3 loop: CASSSRGTETQYF. CDR3 nucleotides: TGTGCCAGTAGTTCTCGTGGGACTGAGACCCAGTACTTC.

The rearrangement links TRBV28 to TRBJ1-6; 8 bases align to TRBD1. Germline CDR1 is MDHEN and CDR2 is SYDVKM. The ends lost 6 bases at V and 8 bases at J; junction bases unmatched: 9. This CDR3 region has 15 residues. CDR3 sequence (DNA): TGTGCCAGCAGCCCAGACAGGGGACGGGATTCACCCCTCCACTTT. It yields the protein CASSPDRGRDSPLHF. Using reference TRBV28 and TRBJ1-6 for the parts outside the CDR3, the full variable domain is DVKVTQSSRYLVKRTGEKVFLECVQDMDHENMFWYRQDPGLGLRLIYFSYDVKMKEKGDIPEGYSVSREKKERFSLILESASTNQTSMYLCASSPDRGRDSPLHFGNGTRLTVT.

The chain employs TRBV11-2 and TRBJ2-5; maybe TRBD1 (6 bases). The V end lost 3 bases, the J end lost 1 base, and 15 bases lay between the germline ends. In germline, CDR1 is SGHAT, CDR2 FQNNGV. CDR3 size: 16 residues. The CDR3 here is CASSFSRGTTQETQYF. Written as DNA, the CDR3 is TGTGCCAGCAGCTTCAGCAGGGGTACCACCCAAGAGACCCAGTACTTC. Based on the CDR3 plus reference TRBV11-2 and TRBJ2-5, the full variable domain is EAGVAQSPRYKIIEKRQSVAFWCNPISGHATLYWYQQILGQGPKLLIQFQNNGVVDDSQLPKDRFSAERLKGVDSTLKIQPAKLEDSAVYLCASSFSRGTTQETQYFGPGTRLLVL.

This chain uses TRBV28 with TRBJ2-3, with 10 nucleotides matching TRBD1. The CDR3 runs 15 residues. The trim removed 6 bases at V and 2 bases at J, leaving 5 bases unmatched. Germline V gene lookup returns CDR1 MDHEN and CDR2 SYDVKM. CDR3 nucleotides: TGTGCCAGCAGGTCGGGACAGGGGTACACAGATACGCAGTATTTT. It codes for CASRSGQGYTDTQYF.

V and J are TRBV19 and TRBJ2-5; D is possibly TRBD1 or TRBD2 (6 bases each). There are 16 residues in the CDR3. Germline V gene lookup returns CDR1 LNHDA and CDR2 SQIVND (reference sequence). Trimming shortened V by 4 bases and J by 3 bases, and 18 bases separated the two germline ends. CDR3: CASSRIGGEGEETQYF. The CDR3 DNA reads as TGTGCCAGTAGTAGGATCGGGGGCGAGGGTGAAGAGACCCAGTACTTC.

Here the CDR3 reads CASSLLGTNTGELFF. The CDR3 region has the DNA TGTGCCAGCAGCTTGCTGGGAACAAACACCGGGGAGCTGTTTTTT. The genes are TRBV5-8 and TRBJ2-2; D remains unclear. The CDR3 is 15 amino acids. Trimming removed 1 base from V and 2 bases from J, with 9 bases in between. The germline V gene encodes CDR1 SGHTS and CDR2 YDEGEE. The variable domain in full, completed from reference TRBV5-8 and TRBJ2-2, reads EAGVTQSPTHLIKTRGQQATLRCSPISGHTSVYWYQQALGLGLQFLLWYDEGEERNRGNFPPRFSGRQFPNYSSELNVNALELEDSALYLCASSLLGTNTGELFFGEGSRLTVL.

This clone showed up just once. The V call is TRBV12-5, the J call TRBJ2-1; tentative D call: TRBD1 (5 bases). Trimming left V 0 bases short and J 4 bases short, with 10 bases between. CDR1 and CDR2 (germline): LGHNT, FRNRAP. The CDR3 length is 15 residues. The CDR3 nucleotides read TGTGCTAGTGGTTTGGTAAGCTCAGGGTACAATGAGCAGTTCTTC. Protein product: CASGLVSSGYNEQFF.

This clone was seen just once. The chain recombines TRBV7-3 with TRBJ2-6; D gene unclear. V lost 4 bases and J lost 0, with 4 bases in between. The CDR3 covers 14 residues. Germline V gene lookup returns CDR1 SGHTA and CDR2 FQGTGA. CDR3 DNA: TGTGCCAGCAGCTACTACTCTGGGGCCAACGTCCTGACTTTC. Amino acid sequence: CASSYYSGANVLTF.

In DNA, the CDR3 is TGCGCCAGCAGCCAGGAGTCAAGGGACAGGGGAAATGAGCAGTTCTTC. It encodes CASSQESRDRGNEQFF. This chain links TRBV4-3 with TRBJ2-1, with 10 bases that match TRBD1. The CDR3 extends over 16 amino acids. V lost 3 bases, J lost 7 bases, and 9 bases stayed unmatched. Germline lookup yields CDR1 LGHNA and CDR2 YSLEER.

This clone was counted only a few times. The chain joins TRBV7-9 to TRBJ2-7, with 8 bases matching TRBD1. Germline assignment: CDR1 SEHNR and CDR2 FQNEAQ (reference sequence). V was clipped by 5 bases and J by 6 bases; unmatched bases: 6. The CDR3 has 13 amino acids. The CDR3 here is CASSDRGPLEQYF. Written as DNA, the CDR3 is TGTGCCAGCAGCGACAGGGGCCCCCTCGAGCAGTACTTC.

The rearrangement uses TRBV7-2 and TRBJ1-4; D gene uncertain. Trimming pared 3 bases from V and 4 bases from J, leaving 12 bases between. The CDR3 length is 15 residues. The germline CDR1 and CDR2 sequences are SGHTA and FQGNSA. CDR3 region: CASSLGSIDNEKLFF. CDR3 DNA sequence: TGTGCCAGCAGCTTGGGTAGTATCGATAATGAAAAACTGTTTTTT.

The V and J genes are TRBV7-9 and TRBJ1-5; tentative D call: TRBD1 (5 bases). From germline, CDR1 is SEHNR and CDR2 FQNEAQ (reference sequence). CDR3 size: 14 residues. Trimming removed 1 base at V and 6 bases at J, with 10 bases between. The CDR3 protein is CASSLGQGSQPQHF. For the CDR3, the DNA is TGTGCCAGCAGCTTAGGGCAGGGAAGTCAGCCCCAGCATTTT.

This chain links TRBV10-1 with TRBJ2-7, with TRBD2 matching 10 bases. The J segment lost 8 bases and the V segment lost 6 bases, leaving 7 bases of the junction unmatched. The V gene's germline CDR1 is WNHNN and CDR2 SYGVQD (reference sequence). CDR3 length equals 13 residues. CDR3: CASSQREGLKQYF. The CDR3 coding sequence is TGCGCCAGCAGCCAGCGGGAGGGCCTTAAGCAGTACTTC.

In this sample, this clone turned up once. Other nucleotide sequences from this sample produce the same CDR3. The genes are TRBV7-2 and TRBJ2-1; the D gene is possibly TRBD2 (5 bases). The CDR3 consists of 15 residues. Germline CDR1 SGHTA, CDR2 FQGNSA. Trimming shortened V by 0 bases and J by 6 bases, and 12 bases separated the two germline ends. The CDR3 spells CASSLASGSFNEQFF. For the CDR3, the DNA is TGTGCCAGCAGCTTAGCGAGCGGTAGCTTCAATGAGCAGTTCTTC.

J is TRBJ2-7 and V is TRBV7-2; no definite D call. Trimming shortened V by 2 bases and J by 0 bases, and 8 bases separated the two germline ends. The CDR3 runs 14 residues. Germline loops: CDR1 SGHTA, CDR2 FQGNSA. The CDR3: CASSLIPNSYEQYF. Here the CDR3 DNA reads TGTGCCAGCAGCTTAATTCCTAACTCCTACGAGCAGTACTTC. The full variable domain, with the rest looked up from reference TRBV7-2 and TRBJ2-7, is GAGVSQSPSNKVTEKGKDVELRCDPISGHTALYWYRQSLGQGLEFLIYFQGNSAPDKSGLPSDRFSAERTGGSVSTLTIQRTQQEDSAVYLCASSLIPNSYEQYFGPGTRLTVT.

This chain links TRBV29-1 with TRBJ2-7; D perhaps matches TRBD1 (6 bases). The CDR3 is 15 residues long. The germline CDR1 and CDR2 sequences are SQVTM and ANQGSEA. The ends were cut back, 4 bases at V and 3 bases at J, with 19 bases in the middle. For the CDR3, the DNA is TGCAGCGTTGGGGGAACCGGGACATCTCGCTACGAGCAGTACTTC. It yields the protein CSVGGTGTSRYEQYF.

This chain joins TRBV6-1 and TRBJ2-3; D perhaps matches TRBD2 (6 bases). CDR3 length: 16 residues. V lost 2 bases and J 6 bases, leaving 18 bases between the germline ends. The V gene's germline CDR1 is MNHNS and CDR2 SASEGT. The CDR3, as DNA: TGTGCCAGCAGTGAAATGCGACTAGATGCTTCCGATACGCAGTATTTT. Residues: CASSEMRLDASDTQYF.

V is TRBV19 and J is TRBJ1-5; 10 positions match TRBD1. The length of the CDR3 is 17 residues. Trimming removed 5 bases from V and 0 bases from J; junction bases left unmatched: 7. Germline-derived CDR1 and CDR2 are LNHDA and SQIVND (reference sequence). CDR3 loop: CASSPRTGGDSNQPQHF. The CDR3 DNA sequence: TGTGCCAGTAGTCCGAGGACAGGGGGAGATAGCAATCAGCCCCAGCATTTT. Together with reference TRBV19 and TRBJ1-5, the CDR3 gives the full variable domain: DGGITQSPKYLFRKEGQNVTLSCEQNLNHDAMYWYRQDPGQGLRLIYYSQIVNDFQKGDIAEGYSVSREKKESFPLTVTSAQKNPTAFYLCASSPRTGGDSNQPQHFGDGTRLSIL.

J is TRBJ1-2 and V is TRBV25-1, with unresolved D. The germline V gene encodes CDR1 MGHDK and CDR2 SYGVNS. Between the trimmed V and J ends, which lost 3 bases and 8 bases, there was a span of 10 bases. The length of the CDR3 is 12 residues. Written as DNA, the CDR3 is TGTGCCAGCAGTGACTCAGTCCGGGGCTACACCTTC. This translates into CASSDSVRGYTF.

The J gene is TRBJ2-3, the V gene TRBV9; 8 bases map to TRBD2. CDR1 is SGDLS and CDR2 is YYNGEE in the germline V gene. Germline trimming cut 0 bases from V and 5 bases from J; bases unmatched to any gene: 14. This CDR3 comprises 18 residues. Here the CDR3 DNA reads TGTGCCAGCAGCGTAGCGGGAGGGATTGACATTGCGTTAGATACGCAGTATTTT. Residues: CASSVAGGIDIALDTQYF.

This chain links TRBV18 with TRBJ2-7; no clear D gene. Germline values: CDR1 KGHSH, CDR2 LQKENI. This CDR3 is built from 12 residues. Trimming stripped 3 bases from V and 2 bases from J, with 5 bases between. In DNA, the CDR3 is TGTGCCAGCTCACCGGCCACCTACGAGCAGTACTTC. It is translated as CASSPATYEQYF.

DNA for the CDR3: TGTGCCAGCTCACCAGAGGCCTACGAGCAGTACTTC. Translated, it gives CASSPEAYEQYF. V and J are TRBV18 and TRBJ2-7, with D unresolved. The CDR3 contains 12 residues. V shed 2 bases and J shed 2 bases, with 4 bases lying between them. Germline values: CDR1 KGHSH, CDR2 LQKENI.

This clone was detected only once. The genes are TRBV2 and TRBJ2-6; D not certain. The CDR3 has 16 amino acids. V was cut by 2 bases and J by 4 bases, with 12 bases left in between. Germline-derived CDR1 and CDR2 are SNHLY and FYNNEI. The CDR3: CASSEMRTAGANVLTF. CDR3 nucleotide sequence: TGTGCCAGCAGTGAAATGCGTACTGCCGGGGCCAACGTCCTGACTTTC. Together with reference TRBV2 and TRBJ2-6, the CDR3 gives the full variable domain: EPEVTQTPSHQVTQMGQEVILRCVPISNHLYFYWYRQILGQKVEFLVSFYNNEISEKSEIFDDQFSVERPDGSNFTLKIRSTKLEDSAMYFCASSEMRTAGANVLTFGAGSRLTVL.